This TCR beta chain is from a study of cytomegalovirus exposure and HLA in healthy donors. Remarks on this clone: Its antigen is as yet unknown.

The PCR used 60 Vbeta and 13 Jbeta primers. Original methodology: Later analysis identified approximately 80 million unique TCR beta chains, approximately 11 million shared. The table came from immunoSEQ multiplex PCR; TCRdb's copy has only in-frame clones and leaves some out. The DNA was the basis for D and trimming; V, J and clone size are from that table. The sample records fewer than 150,000 clones, about three quarters being singletons. The V end was cut by 4 bases, the J end by 2 bases, with 9 bases between. Looked up from germline, CDR1 is SQVTM and CDR2 is ANQGSEA. The CDR3 spans 13 residues. Study-wide points: A previous analysis found most TCR beta V segments productive roughly 87% or roughly 30% of the time. The analysis excluded some indistinguishable V segments, including TRBV6-2 and TRBV6-3.

The chain employs TRBV29-1 and TRBJ1-3; D perhaps matches TRBD1 (6 bases). This sequence originates from a man aged 55 to 70 in good health and CMV-seropositive. The sample was PBMCs. The CDR3 reads CSVAKGAGNTIYF. CDR3 nucleotide sequence: TGCAGCGTTGCGAAGGGGGCTGGAAACACCATATATTTT.